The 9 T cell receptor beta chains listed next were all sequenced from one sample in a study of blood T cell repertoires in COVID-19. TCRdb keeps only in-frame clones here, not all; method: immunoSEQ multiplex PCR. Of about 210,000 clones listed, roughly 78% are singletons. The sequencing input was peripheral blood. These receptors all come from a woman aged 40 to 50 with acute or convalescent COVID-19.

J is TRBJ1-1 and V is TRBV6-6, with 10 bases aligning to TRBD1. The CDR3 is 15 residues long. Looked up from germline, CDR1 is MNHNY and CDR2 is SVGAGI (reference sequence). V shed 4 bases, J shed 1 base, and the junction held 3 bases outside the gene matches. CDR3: CASSSGQGPNTEAFF. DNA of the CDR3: TGTGCCAGCAGTTCGGGACAGGGGCCGAACACTGAAGCTTTCTTT.

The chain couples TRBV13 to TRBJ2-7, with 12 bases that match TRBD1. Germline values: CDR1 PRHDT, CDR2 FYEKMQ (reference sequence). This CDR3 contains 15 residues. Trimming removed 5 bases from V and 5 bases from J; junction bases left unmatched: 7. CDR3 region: CASSLPGTGGNEQYF. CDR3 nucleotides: TGTGCCAGCAGCCTTCCCGGGACAGGGGGCAACGAGCAGTACTTC. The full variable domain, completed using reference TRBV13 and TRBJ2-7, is AAGVIQSPRHLIKEKRETATLKCYPIPRHDTVYWYQQGPGQDPQFLISFYEKMQSDKGSIPDRFSAQQFSDYHSELNMSSLELGDSALYFCASSLPGTGGNEQYFGPGTRLTVT.

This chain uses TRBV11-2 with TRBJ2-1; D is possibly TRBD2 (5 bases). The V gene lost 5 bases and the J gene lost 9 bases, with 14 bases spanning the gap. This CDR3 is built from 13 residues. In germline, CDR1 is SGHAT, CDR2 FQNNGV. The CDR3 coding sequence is TGTGCCAGCAGCCCGACCACTAGGGTTGAGCAGTTCTTC. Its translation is CASSPTTRVEQFF.

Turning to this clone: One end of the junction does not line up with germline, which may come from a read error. The CDR3 DNA sequence: TGCGCCAGCAGCTTGGCCCCGGACTACTACGAGCAGTGCTTC. Its translation is CASSLAPDYYEQCF. This chain uses TRBV5-1 with TRBJ2-7; possibly TRBD2 for D (6 bases). CDR3 length: 14 amino acids. Per the germline V gene, CDR1 is SGHRS and CDR2 is YFSETQ.

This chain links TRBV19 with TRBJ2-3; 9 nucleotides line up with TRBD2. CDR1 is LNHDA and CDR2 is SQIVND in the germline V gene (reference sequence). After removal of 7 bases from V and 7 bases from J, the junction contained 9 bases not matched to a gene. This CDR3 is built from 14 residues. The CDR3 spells CASTPAGGGNTQYF. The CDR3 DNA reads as TGTGCCAGTACCCCAGCGGGAGGCGGGAATACGCAGTATTTT. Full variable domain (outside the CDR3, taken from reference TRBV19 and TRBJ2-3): DGGITQSPKYLFRKEGQNVTLSCEQNLNHDAMYWYRQDPGQGLRLIYYSQIVNDFQKGDIAEGYSVSREKKESFPLTVTSAQKNPTAFYLCASTPAGGGNTQYFGPGTRLTVL.

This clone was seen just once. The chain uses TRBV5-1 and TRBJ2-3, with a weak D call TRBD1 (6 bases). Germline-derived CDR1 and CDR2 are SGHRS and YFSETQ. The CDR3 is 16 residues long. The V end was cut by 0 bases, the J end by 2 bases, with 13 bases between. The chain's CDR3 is CASSLAPGQSTDTQYF. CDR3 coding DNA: TGCGCCAGCAGCTTGGCCCCCGGACAGTCCACAGATACGCAGTATTTT.

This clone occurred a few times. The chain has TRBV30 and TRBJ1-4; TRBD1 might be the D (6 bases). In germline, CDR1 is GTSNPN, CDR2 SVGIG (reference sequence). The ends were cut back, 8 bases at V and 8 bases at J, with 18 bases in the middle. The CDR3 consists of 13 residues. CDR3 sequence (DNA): TGTGCCCGATCAACAGGGTGGGGGGAAAAACTGTTTTTT. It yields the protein CARSTGWGEKLFF.

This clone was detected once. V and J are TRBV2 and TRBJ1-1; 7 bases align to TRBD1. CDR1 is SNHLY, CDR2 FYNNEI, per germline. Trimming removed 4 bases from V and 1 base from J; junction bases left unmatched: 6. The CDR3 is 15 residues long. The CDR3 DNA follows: TGTGCCAGCAGTGGTCGGACAGGCAAGAACACTGAAGCTTTCTTT. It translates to CASSGRTGKNTEAFF.

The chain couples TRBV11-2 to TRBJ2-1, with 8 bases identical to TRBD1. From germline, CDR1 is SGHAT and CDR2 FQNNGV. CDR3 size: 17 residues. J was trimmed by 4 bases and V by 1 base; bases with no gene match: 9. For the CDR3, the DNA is TGTGCCAGCAGCTTAGTTTGGGGCAGGGGGCAGTACAATGAGCAGTTCTTC. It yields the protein CASSLVWGRGQYNEQFF.